Shown below are 24 T cell receptor beta chains from a single sample sequenced in a study of blood T cell repertoires in COVID-19. Here immunoSEQ multiplex PCR was the method, and the copy in TCRdb shows in-frame clones only, minus some. The table lists approximately 150,000 clones, 70% to 90% of them singletons, with about 28% in the top ten. The sample taken for sequencing was peripheral blood. The receptors derive from a human donor in a cohort sampled during active COVID-19.

J is TRBJ2-2 and V is TRBV5-6; 7 bases agree with TRBD1. The germline CDR1 and CDR2 sequences are SGHDT and YYEEEE. The CDR3 spans 15 residues. V lost 0 bases, J lost 1 base, and 0 bases stayed unmatched. CDR3 bases: TGTGCCAGCAGCTTGGACAGGGGGAACACCGGGGAGCTGTTTTTT. It specifies CASSLDRGNTGELFF.

CDR3 in amino acids: CASSRQVTYEQYF. CDR3 DNA sequence: TGTGCCAGCAGTAGGCAGGTTACCTACGAGCAGTACTTC. The chain uses TRBV7-9 and TRBJ2-7; D ambiguous. Trimming left V 6 bases short and J 2 bases short, with 11 bases between. In germline, CDR1 is SEHNR, CDR2 FQNEAQ (reference sequence). This CDR3 spans 13 amino acids.

This chain joins TRBV19 and TRBJ1-5, with D uncertain. The V gene's germline CDR1 is LNHDA and CDR2 SQIVND (reference sequence). There are 12 residues in the CDR3. Trimming took 6 bases from V and 7 from J, leaving 10 bases between them. This CDR3 is CASSRFRQPQHF. CDR3 nucleotide sequence: TGTGCCAGTAGCCGGTTTCGGCAGCCCCAGCATTTT.

The chain combines TRBV25-1 with TRBJ1-1, with TRBD1 identical over 11 bases. The CDR3 length is 15 residues. Germline V gene data show CDR1 as MGHDK and CDR2 as SYGVNS. V dropped 5 bases and J dropped 6; count of bases not matched to a gene: 8. In DNA form, the CDR3 reads TGTGCCAGCAGTCAAAGGGACAGGGGGAGCCCTGAAGCTTTCTTT. Amino acids: CASSQRDRGSPEAFF.

The chain recombines TRBV7-8 with TRBJ1-2, with 9 bases identical to TRBD1. Germline V gene data show CDR1 as SGHVS and CDR2 as FQNEAQ. Trimming removed 5 bases from V and 8 bases from J; junction bases left unmatched: 3. The CDR3 covers 12 residues. The CDR3 nucleotides read TGTGCCAGCAGCCCGGGGACAGGGGGCTACACCTTC. Protein: CASSPGTGGYTF.

The genes are TRBV3-1 (or the pseudogene TRBV3-2) and TRBJ2-1; 12 bases match TRBD2. V shed 4 bases, J shed 13 bases, and the junction held 2 bases outside the gene matches. The CDR3 totals 12 residues. Germline-derived CDR1 and CDR2 are LGHDT and YNNKEL (reference sequence). CDR3 protein: CASSPSGGAQFF. CDR3 nucleotide sequence: TGTGCCAGCAGCCCTAGCGGGGGGGCTCAGTTCTTC.

For this clone: The same CDR3 is also encoded by other DNA sequences in this sample. This rearrangement joins TRBV18 to TRBJ2-7, with 7 positions matching TRBD1. The germline CDR1 and CDR2 sequences are KGHSH and LQKENI. Trimming removed 6 bases from V and 0 bases from J; junction bases left unmatched: 5. The CDR3 runs 14 residues. CDR3 sequence reads: CASSPRDSSYEQYF. CDR3 bases: TGTGCCAGCTCGCCCCGGGACAGCTCCTACGAGCAGTACTTC.

This clone was counted only a few times. The chain uses TRBV2 and TRBJ2-2; TRBD2 matches at 14 bases. Unmatched junction bases numbered 3, after V lost 6 bases and J lost 0 bases. Germline V gene data show CDR1 as SNHLY and CDR2 as FYNNEI. CDR3 length equals 17 residues. CDR3 DNA sequence: TGTGCCAGCAGAGGGACTAGCGGGGGCCCGAACACCGGGGAGCTGTTTTTT. Protein: CASRGTSGGPNTGELFF.

The CDR3 nucleotides are TGTGCCAGTAGTCCCTGGGGAGAGGACAGAGGATACGGCTACACCTTC. It codes for CASSPWGEDRGYGYTF. The chain uses TRBV19 and TRBJ1-2, with a weak D call TRBD1 (6 bases). Looked up from germline, CDR1 is LNHDA and CDR2 is SQIVND (reference sequence). Trimming left V 5 bases short and J 8 bases short, with 24 bases between. The CDR3 sequence is 16 residues long.

The chain carries TRBV10-3 and TRBJ2-7; D unresolved. The V gene's germline CDR1 is ENHRY and CDR2 SYGVKD. Trimming cost V 2 bases and J 2 bases, with 16 bases left between them. This CDR3 region has 16 residues. CDR3 nucleotide sequence: TGTGCCATCAGTGAGCCCCCCAACAAAAACACCTACGAGCAGTACTTC. It translates to CAISEPPNKNTYEQYF.

The chain couples TRBV19 to TRBJ1-1; unclear D gene. Trimming stripped 2 bases from V and 7 bases from J, with 20 bases between. Germline CDR1 LNHDA, CDR2 SQIVND (reference sequence). The CDR3 extends over 16 amino acids. For the CDR3, the DNA is TGTGCCAGTAGTATAACCCCTTTAGTAACTTTTCTTGAAGCTTTCTTT. This translates into CASSITPLVTFLEAFF. Full variable domain (rest looked up from reference TRBV19 and TRBJ1-1): DGGITQSPKYLFRKEGQNVTLSCEQNLNHDAMYWYRQDPGQGLRLIYYSQIVNDFQKGDIAEGYSVSREKKESFPLTVTSAQKNPTAFYLCASSITPLVTFLEAFFGQGTRLTVV.

CDR3 sequence: CASSADTGRLGSYEQYF. The CDR3 coding sequence is TGTGCCAGCAGTGCCGATACAGGAAGACTGGGATCCTACGAGCAGTACTTC. The genes are TRBV2 and TRBJ2-7, with a possible D match to TRBD1 (5 bases). Trimming stripped 4 bases from V and 1 base from J, with 20 bases between. There are 17 residues in the CDR3. The V gene's germline CDR1 is SNHLY and CDR2 FYNNEI. Drawing the rest from reference TRBV2 and TRBJ2-7, the complete variable domain is EPEVTQTPSHQVTQMGQEVILRCVPISNHLYFYWYRQILGQKVEFLVSFYNNEISEKSEIFDDQFSVERPDGSNFTLKIRSTKLEDSAMYFCASSADTGRLGSYEQYFGPGTRLTVT.

The gene calls are TRBV7-9 and TRBJ1-4; weak D call: TRBD1 (5 bases). Germline-derived CDR1 and CDR2 are SEHNR and FQNEAQ (reference sequence). Between the trimmed V and J ends, which lost 3 bases and 7 bases, there was a span of 12 bases. The CDR3 is 14 amino acids. DNA for the CDR3: TGTGCCAGCAGCTTGATGCAGGGAAGTGAAAAACTGTTTTTT. Encoded protein: CASSLMQGSEKLFF. The full variable domain, in which reference TRBV7-9 and TRBJ1-4 provide the parts outside the CDR3, is DTGVSQNPRHKITKRGQNVTFRCDPISEHNRLYWYRQTLGQGPEFLTYFQNEAQLEKSRLLSDRFSAERPKGSFSTLEIQRTEQGDSAMYLCASSLMQGSEKLFFGSGTQLSVL.

The V and J genes are TRBV7-3 and TRBJ1-1; 8 bases are a match to TRBD1. The V segment lost 2 bases and the J segment 7 bases; nucleotides outside the gene matches: 6. The CDR3 covers 14 residues. Germline-derived CDR1 and CDR2 are SGHTA and FQGTGA. CDR3 sequence (DNA): TGTGCCAGCAGCTTAGGGGGACAGGCCAATGAAGCTTTCTTT. Amino acids: CASSLGGQANEAFF.

This clone was detected once. The chain uses TRBV4-2 and TRBJ1-3; 9 bases map to TRBD1. Per germline, CDR1 LGHNA and CDR2 YNFKEQ. There are 16 residues in the CDR3. Losses at the gene ends were 0 bases for V and 2 bases for J; bases not matched to a gene: 2. CDR3 nucleotide sequence: TGTGCCAGCAGCCAAGAGAACAGGGGGCCTGGAAACACCATATATTTT. This encodes CASSQENRGPGNTIYF.

This clone was seen just once. The V gene is TRBV7-3, the J gene TRBJ2-2, with a tentative D call TRBD2 (5 bases). The germline V gene has CDR1 SGHTA and CDR2 FQGTGA. CDR3 size: 17 residues. The V gene lost 5 bases and the J gene lost 4 bases, with 20 bases spanning the gap. The CDR3 nucleotides are TGTGCCAGCAGCCCTCACGGACTCTCAACTAGCACCGGGGAGCTGTTTTTT. Translating it yields CASSPHGLSTSTGELFF.

This clone was seen repeatedly, ten times or more. The rearrangement joins TRBV6-5 to TRBJ1-2, with D perhaps matching TRBD1 (6 bases). Germline V lookup: CDR1 MNHEY, CDR2 SVGAGI. V was pared by 2 bases and J by 4 bases, with 14 bases between. CDR3 length equals 15 residues. CDR3 nucleotides: TGTGCCAGCAGTTACGAGAGGGGGGGCAGCTATGGCTACACCTTC. It translates to CASSYERGGSYGYTF.

The gene calls are TRBV7-3 and TRBJ2-1; D possibly corresponds to TRBD2 (7 bases). The CDR3 covers 15 residues. Germline V gene lookup returns CDR1 SGHTA and CDR2 FQGTGA. With 6 bases removed from V and 7 bases from J, the gap between germline ends came to 19 bases. The chain's CDR3 is CASSHGPRGANEQFF. CDR3 nucleotide sequence: TGTGCCAGCAGTCACGGGCCACGGGGGGCAAATGAGCAGTTCTTC.

Here the CDR3 reads CASSSGTGNNSPLHF. The CDR3 nucleotides are TGTGCCAGCAGCTCAGGGACAGGGAACAATTCACCCCTCCACTTT. The V and J genes are TRBV11-1 and TRBJ1-6, with TRBD1 identical over 9 bases. Germline V gene lookup returns CDR1 SGHAT and CDR2 FQDESV (reference sequence). This CDR3 is built from 15 residues. Trimming took 4 bases from V and 7 from J; bases not matched to a gene: 5. The variable domain in full, with the rest retrieved from reference TRBV11-1 and TRBJ1-6, is EAEVAQSPRYKITEKSQAVAFWCDPISGHATLYWYRQILGQGPELLVQFQDESVVDDSQLPKDRFSAERLKGVDSTLKIQPAELGDSAMYLCASSSGTGNNSPLHFGNGTRLTVT.

The chain is built from TRBV7-2 and TRBJ2-1, with TRBD2 matching 7 bases. The junction had 3 bases not matched to a gene; V was cut back by 5 bases and J by 2 bases. Per germline, CDR1 SGHTA and CDR2 FQGNSA. The CDR3 is made up of 14 amino acids. The DNA for the CDR3 is TGTGCCAGCAGCAACGCGGGGGCCTACAATGAGCAGTTCTTC. Translating gives CASSNAGAYNEQFF.

The rearrangement uses TRBV20-1 and TRBJ2-3; D remains ambiguous. CDR1 DFQATT and CDR2 SNEGSKA come from the germline V gene (reference sequence). The CDR3 totals 10 residues. The V end lost 5 bases, the J end lost 6 bases, and 6 bases lay between the germline ends. CDR3 nucleotides: TGCAGTGCTCCACAGGATACGCAGTATTTT. It is translated as CSAPQDTQYF.

This clone was detected only once. This chain links TRBV29-1 with TRBJ2-5; no definite D call. Germline V gene lookup returns CDR1 SQVTM and CDR2 ANQGSEA. Between the trimmed V and J ends, which lost 4 bases and 5 bases, there was a span of 14 bases. The CDR3 is 13 amino acids. CDR3 amino acids: CSVGFGPRETQYF. CDR3 sequence (DNA): TGCAGCGTTGGATTCGGTCCCCGGGAGACCCAGTACTTC.

The chain couples TRBV19 to TRBJ2-7; 9 nucleotides line up with TRBD1. The CDR3 runs 15 residues. CDR1 is LNHDA and CDR2 is SQIVND in the germline V gene (reference sequence). V gave up 5 bases and J gave up 1 base; unmatched junction bases: 6. CDR3 nucleotide sequence: TGTGCCAGTAGTCGAACAGGGGGCGCGTCCTACGAGCAGTACTTC. This codes for CASSRTGGASYEQYF.

This clone was seen a single time. Within the sample, other DNA sequences also encode this same CDR3. The rearrangement uses TRBV4-3 and TRBJ2-5; 9 nucleotides line up with TRBD1. V shed 0 bases, J shed 4 bases, and the junction held 6 bases outside the gene matches. This CDR3 is 16 amino acids long. From germline, CDR1 is LGHNA and CDR2 YSLEER. This CDR3 reads CASSQDLGQGGETQYF. The CDR3 region has the DNA TGCGCCAGCAGCCAAGACTTGGGACAGGGAGGAGAGACCCAGTACTTC.